A selection of T cell receptor beta chains follows, all from one sample in a study of patients and donors after allogeneic stem cell transplantation. Via MiXCR, TCRdb re-called the RT-PCR reads, giving one row per CDR3 protein. This table has approximately 25,000 distinct CDR3 sequences, around 30% appearing once. The sample was blood, either unsorted or a sorted T cell fraction (not recorded which). The receptors stem from a human donor who was either an allogeneic HSCT recipient or a stem cell or donor lymphocyte infusion donor (not recorded which). It is not recorded whose cells these are; they may come from a transplant donor. CDR3s leave out the opening cysteine and the closing phenylalanine or tryptophan.

v_call,j_call,cdr3_aa
TRBV6-5,TRBJ1-6,ASGATSSPLH
TRBV20-1,TRBJ1-4,SARELGRSNEKLF
TRBV2,TRBJ2-7,ASSEYSPHEQY
TRBV10-3,TRBJ2-5,AISLDPRETQY
TRBV7-2,TRBJ1-1,ASSPLRPEAF
TRBV12-3/TRBV12-4,TRBJ1-1,ASSLTLMNTEAF
TRBV7-9,TRBJ2-1,ASSLNEPYEQF
TRBV5-1,TRBJ2-3,ASSLNLGRTDTQY
TRBV6-2/TRBV6-3,TRBJ1-4,ASNHHPAGGEKLF
TRBV6-6,TRBJ2-3,ASRKAGGPPSTDTQY
TRBV24-1,TRBJ1-5,ATSAGTGPGQPQH
TRBV20-1,TRBJ2-7,SAPNRFYEQY
TRBV5-1,TRBJ2-1,ASSSGPRNEQF
TRBV7-2,TRBJ1-6,ASSFNRAANSPLH
TRBV28,TRBJ1-6,ASSLDGRISPLH
TRBV12-3/TRBV12-4,TRBJ2-6,ASSLAVPSGANVLT
TRBV3-1,TRBJ1-2,ASARQGGHYGYT
TRBV12-3/TRBV12-4,TRBJ1-1,ASSKPQGGETEAF
TRBV7-2,TRBJ1-5,ASSSRTDSNQPQH
TRBV12-3/TRBV12-4,TRBJ1-2,ASRGDRGGGYT
TRBV12-3/TRBV12-4,TRBJ1-4,ASSAPGQSTGKLF
TRBV6-2/TRBV6-3,TRBJ1-1,ASRRDRGWRNTEAF
TRBV19,TRBJ1-1,ASSMWGLGAF
TRBV25-1,TRBJ1-5,ASSDRGDQPQH
TRBV9,TRBJ2-3,ASSVQSGGAYGTQY
TRBV4-3,TRBJ2-3,ASSQGPGASRDTQY
TRBV5-1,TRBJ1-4,ASSRDRDTQGSEKLF
TRBV10-3,TRBJ2-7,AISESAGSGYEQY
TRBV7-2,TRBJ1-3,ASSLGQGNTIY
TRBV7-8,TRBJ1-1,ASSYQGVRNTEAF
TRBV29-1,TRBJ1-2,SVANGAAPVDGYT
TRBV29-1,TRBJ2-3,SVGSGGLSY
TRBV7-2,TRBJ1-4,ASSLDGTGSEKLF
TRBV7-2,TRBJ2-1,ASLQGINEQF
TRBV20-1,TRBJ2-1,SASAVLGNEQF
TRBV20-1,TRBJ1-1,SARGHTEAF
TRBV4-3,TRBJ1-2,ASSQSQWSSDAYYGYT
TRBV20-1,TRBJ1-2,SGSGSRDIYGYT